Reported below is one T cell receptor beta chain. The data belong to a study of neurological immune-mediated disorders. The germline V and J ends were trimmed by 0 bases and 7 bases, with 15 bases remaining between them. The CDR3 totals 15 residues. CDR1 and CDR2 from the germline V gene are SGHRS and YFSETQ. Each CDR3 protein gets one entry after TCRdb re-called the 5' RACE reads with MiXCR. Found here are 17,000 or so distinct CDR3 sequences, about 10% of them singletons; the top ten hold over 25%. The chain couples TRBV5-1 to TRBJ2-3, with a tentative D call TRBD2 (6 bases). The source is a woman between 45 and 65 years old in good health. The sequencing input was CD8+ T cells from blood. The CDR3 spells CASSLEGRDENTQYF. The CDR3 region has the DNA TGCGCCAGCAGCTTGGAAGGGCGGGATGAAAATACGCAGTATTTT.